A single count supports the clone carrying this T cell receptor (beta chain). CDR3 size: 13 residues. CDR1 and CDR2 from the germline V gene are SGHTA and FQGNSA. Trimming left V 5 bases short and J 4 bases short, with 11 bases between. This specimen belongs to a study of blood T cell repertoires in COVID-19. Study summary: Samples came from the United States, Italy and Spain, spanning acute and convalescent COVID-19. The analysed material was cDNA or gDNA that came from T cells, B-cell-depleted T cells, or PBMCs.

Enrolled through a virtual design, the participants were between 18 and 89 years of age and came from some 25 US areas. As originally analysed: Quantification of nucleated cells was approximated via reference gene primer amplification. Libraries were prepared by immunoSEQ multiplex PCR; TCRdb keeps only in-frame clonotypes and omits some of them. The D gene and trimming were derived from the DNA, and the V and J assignments and clone size from that table. The profile shows hundreds of thousands of clones, roughly 87% of them singletons. This TCR derives from a woman under 30 who had recovered from COVID-19. The V gene is TRBV7-2, the J gene TRBJ1-1, with unresolved D. The material sequenced was PBMCs or T cells enriched from blood (not recorded which). CDR3 protein: CASSLRGATEAFF. The CDR3 nucleotides read TGTGCCAGCAGCCTGCGGGGAGCCACTGAAGCTTTCTTT.